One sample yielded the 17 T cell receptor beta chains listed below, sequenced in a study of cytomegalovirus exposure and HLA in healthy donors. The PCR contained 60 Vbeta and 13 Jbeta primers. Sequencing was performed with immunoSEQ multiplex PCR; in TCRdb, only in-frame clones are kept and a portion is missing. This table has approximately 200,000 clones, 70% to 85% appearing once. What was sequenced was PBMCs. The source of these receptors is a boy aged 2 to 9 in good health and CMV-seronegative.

CDR3 in amino acids: CASSFEPTGDYGYTF. The CDR3 DNA follows: TGTGCCAGCAGCTTCGAACCCACAGGGGATTATGGCTACACCTTC. The chain has TRBV5-4 and TRBJ1-2; TRBD1 agrees at 7 bases. The CDR3 length is 15 residues. Germline lookup yields CDR1 SGHNT and CDR2 YYREEE (reference sequence). The V segment lost 2 bases and the J segment 5 bases; nucleotides outside the gene matches: 9.

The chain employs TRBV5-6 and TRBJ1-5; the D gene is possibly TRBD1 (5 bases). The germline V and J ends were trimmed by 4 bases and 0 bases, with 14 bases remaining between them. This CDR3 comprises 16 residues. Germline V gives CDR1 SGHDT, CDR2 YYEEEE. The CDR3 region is CASSRMTEPSNQPQHF. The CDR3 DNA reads TGTGCCAGCAGCAGGATGACAGAACCTAGCAATCAGCCCCAGCATTTT.

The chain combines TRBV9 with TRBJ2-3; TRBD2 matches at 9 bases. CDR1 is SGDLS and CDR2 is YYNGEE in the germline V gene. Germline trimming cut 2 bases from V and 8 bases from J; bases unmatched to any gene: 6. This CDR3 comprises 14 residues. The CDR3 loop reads CASSVSGGAGTQYF. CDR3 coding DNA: TGTGCCAGCAGCGTTAGCGGGGGCGCGGGTACGCAGTATTTT. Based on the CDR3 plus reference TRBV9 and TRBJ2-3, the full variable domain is DSGVTQTPKHLITATGQRVTLRCSPRSGDLSVYWYQQSLDQGLQFLIQYYNGEERAKGNILERFSAQQFPDLHSELNLSSLELGDSALYFCASSVSGGAGTQYFGPGTRLTVL.

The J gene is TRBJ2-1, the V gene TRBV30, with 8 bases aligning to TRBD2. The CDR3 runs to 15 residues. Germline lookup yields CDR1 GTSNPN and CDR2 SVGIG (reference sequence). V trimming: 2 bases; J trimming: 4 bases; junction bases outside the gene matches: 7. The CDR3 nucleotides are TGTGCCTGGAGTTCGGGGCGGGGGGAATACAATGAGCAGTTCTTC. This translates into CAWSSGRGEYNEQFF.

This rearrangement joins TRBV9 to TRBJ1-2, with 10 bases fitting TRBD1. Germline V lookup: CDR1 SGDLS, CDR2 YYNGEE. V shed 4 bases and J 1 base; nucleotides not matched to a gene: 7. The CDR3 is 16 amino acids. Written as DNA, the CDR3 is TGTGCCAGCAGCACCCCGGGACAGGGGAATAACTATGGCTACACCTTC. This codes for CASSTPGQGNNYGYTF.

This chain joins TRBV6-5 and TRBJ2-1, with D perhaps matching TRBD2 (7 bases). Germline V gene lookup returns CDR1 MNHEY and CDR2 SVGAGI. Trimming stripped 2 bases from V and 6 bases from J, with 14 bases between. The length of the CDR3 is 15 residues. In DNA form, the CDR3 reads TGTGCCAGCAGTTACGGGGGGGCCTTTCGCAATGAGCAGTTCTTC. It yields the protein CASSYGGAFRNEQFF.

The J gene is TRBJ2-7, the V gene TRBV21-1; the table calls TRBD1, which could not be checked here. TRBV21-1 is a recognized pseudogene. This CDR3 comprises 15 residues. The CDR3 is CASSKGTGLCYEQYF. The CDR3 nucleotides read TGTGCCAGCAGCAAAGGCACAGGGTTATGTTACGAGCAGTACTTC.

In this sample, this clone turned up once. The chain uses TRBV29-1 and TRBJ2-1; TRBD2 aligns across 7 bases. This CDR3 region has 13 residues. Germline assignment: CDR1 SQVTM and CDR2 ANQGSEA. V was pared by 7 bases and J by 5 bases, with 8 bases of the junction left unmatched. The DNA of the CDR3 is TGCAGCGCCGGCGTCGGACTAGACAATGAGCAGTTCTTC. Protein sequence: CSAGVGLDNEQFF.

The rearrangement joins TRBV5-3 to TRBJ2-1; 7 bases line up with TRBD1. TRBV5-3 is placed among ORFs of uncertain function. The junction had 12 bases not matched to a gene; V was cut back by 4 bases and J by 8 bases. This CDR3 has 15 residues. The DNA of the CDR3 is TGTGCCAGAAGCGTCAGGAGACAGGGCGTTCATGAGCAGTTCTTC. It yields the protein CARSVRRQGVHEQFF.

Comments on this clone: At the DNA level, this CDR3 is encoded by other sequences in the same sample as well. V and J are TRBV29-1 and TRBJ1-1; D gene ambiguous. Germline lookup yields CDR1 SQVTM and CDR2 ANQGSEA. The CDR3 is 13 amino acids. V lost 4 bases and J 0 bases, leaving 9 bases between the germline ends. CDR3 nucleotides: TGCAGCGTTGTTGGCAGGATGAACACTGAAGCTTTCTTT. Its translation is CSVVGRMNTEAFF. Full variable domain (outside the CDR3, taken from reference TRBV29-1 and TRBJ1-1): SAVISQKPSRDICQRGTSLTIQCQVDSQVTMMFWYRQQPGQSLTLIATANQGSEATYESGFVIDKFPISRPNLTFSTLTVSNMSPEDSSIYLCSVVGRMNTEAFFGQGTRLTVV.

CDR3 DNA: TGTGCCAGCAGCGAGACAAGGACATTCGGGGATACGCAGTATTTT. Translated, it gives CASSETRTFGDTQYF. The rearrangement uses TRBV7-9 and TRBJ2-3, with D possibly being TRBD1 (5 bases). The CDR3 contains 15 residues. Germline V gives CDR1 SEHNR, CDR2 FQNEAQ (reference sequence). V was cut by 5 bases and J by 6 bases, with 18 bases left in between.

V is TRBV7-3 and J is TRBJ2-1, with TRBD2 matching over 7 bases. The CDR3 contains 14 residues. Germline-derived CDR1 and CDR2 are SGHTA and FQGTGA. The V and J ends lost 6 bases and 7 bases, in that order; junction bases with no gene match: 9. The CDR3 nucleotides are TGTGCCAGCAGAAAGACGGGGGAGGGGAATGAGCAGTTCTTC. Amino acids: CASRKTGEGNEQFF.

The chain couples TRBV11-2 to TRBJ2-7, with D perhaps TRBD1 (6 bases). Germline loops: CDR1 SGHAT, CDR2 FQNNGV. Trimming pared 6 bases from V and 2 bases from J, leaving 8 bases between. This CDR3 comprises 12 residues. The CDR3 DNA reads TGTGCCAGCAGGGACAGTGCCTACGAGCAGTACTTC. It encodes CASRDSAYEQYF.

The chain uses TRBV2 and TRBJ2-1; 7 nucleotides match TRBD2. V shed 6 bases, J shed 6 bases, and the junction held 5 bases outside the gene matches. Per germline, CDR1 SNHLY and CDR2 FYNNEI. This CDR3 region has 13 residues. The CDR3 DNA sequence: TGTGCCAGCAGGGCGACTAGCTTCAATGAGCAGTTCTTC. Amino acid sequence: CASRATSFNEQFF.

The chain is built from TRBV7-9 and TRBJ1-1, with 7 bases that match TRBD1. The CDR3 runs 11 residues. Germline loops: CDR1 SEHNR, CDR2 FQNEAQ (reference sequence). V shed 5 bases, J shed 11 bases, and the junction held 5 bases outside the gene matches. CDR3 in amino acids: CASSLDRDAFF. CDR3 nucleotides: TGTGCCAGCAGCCTCGACAGGGACGCTTTCTTT.

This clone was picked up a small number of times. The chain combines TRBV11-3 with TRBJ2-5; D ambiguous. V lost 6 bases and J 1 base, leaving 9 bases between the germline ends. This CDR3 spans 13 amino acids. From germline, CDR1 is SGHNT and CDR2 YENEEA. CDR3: CASSSGFQETQYF. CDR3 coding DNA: TGTGCCAGCAGTTCCGGGTTCCAAGAGACCCAGTACTTC.

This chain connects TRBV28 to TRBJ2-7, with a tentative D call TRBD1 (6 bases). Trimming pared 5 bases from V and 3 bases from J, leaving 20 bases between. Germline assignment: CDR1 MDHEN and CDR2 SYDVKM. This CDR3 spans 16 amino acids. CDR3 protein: CASSTLTGSRDYEQYF. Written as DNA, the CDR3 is TGTGCCAGCAGTACGCTAACAGGGTCGAGGGACTACGAGCAGTACTTC. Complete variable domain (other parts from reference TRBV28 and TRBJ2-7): DVKVTQSSRYLVKRTGEKVFLECVQDMDHENMFWYRQDPGLGLRLIYFSYDVKMKEKGDIPEGYSVSREKKERFSLILESASTNQTSMYLCASSTLTGSRDYEQYFGPGTRLTVT.